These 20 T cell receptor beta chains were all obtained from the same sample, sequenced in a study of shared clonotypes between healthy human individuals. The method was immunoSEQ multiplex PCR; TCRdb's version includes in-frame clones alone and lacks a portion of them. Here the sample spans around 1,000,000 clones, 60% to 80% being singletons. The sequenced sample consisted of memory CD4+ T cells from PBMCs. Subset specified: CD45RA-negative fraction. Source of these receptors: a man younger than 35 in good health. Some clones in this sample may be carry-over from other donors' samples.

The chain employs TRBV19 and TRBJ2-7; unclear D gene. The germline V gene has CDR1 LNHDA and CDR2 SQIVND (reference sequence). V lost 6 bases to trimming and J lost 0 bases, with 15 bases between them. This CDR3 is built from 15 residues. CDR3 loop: CASRTRTGSSYEQYF. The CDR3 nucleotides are TGTGCCAGTAGGACCCGGACGGGTAGCTCCTACGAGCAGTACTTC.

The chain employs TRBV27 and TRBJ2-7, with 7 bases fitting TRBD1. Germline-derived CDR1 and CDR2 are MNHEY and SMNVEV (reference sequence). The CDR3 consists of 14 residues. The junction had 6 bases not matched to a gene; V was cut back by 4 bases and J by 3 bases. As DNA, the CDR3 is TGTGCCAGCAGTTCCAACAGGGGATACTACGAGCAGTACTTC. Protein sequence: CASSSNRGYYEQYF.

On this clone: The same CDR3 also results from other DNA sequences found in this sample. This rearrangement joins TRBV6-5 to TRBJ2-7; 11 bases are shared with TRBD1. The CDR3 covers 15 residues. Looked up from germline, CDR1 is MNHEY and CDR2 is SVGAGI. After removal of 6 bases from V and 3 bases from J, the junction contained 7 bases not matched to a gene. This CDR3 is CASSYRDRGGYEQYF. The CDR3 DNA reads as TGTGCCAGCAGCTACCGGGACAGGGGGGGCTACGAGCAGTACTTC.

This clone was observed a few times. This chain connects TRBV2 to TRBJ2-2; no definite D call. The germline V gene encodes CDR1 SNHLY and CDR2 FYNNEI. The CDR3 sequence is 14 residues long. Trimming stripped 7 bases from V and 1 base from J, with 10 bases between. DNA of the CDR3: TGTGCCAGCAAGGTGGAGATGAACACCGGGGAGCTGTTTTTT. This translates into CASKVEMNTGELFF. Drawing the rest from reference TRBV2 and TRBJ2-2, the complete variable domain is EPEVTQTPSHQVTQMGQEVILRCVPISNHLYFYWYRQILGQKVEFLVSFYNNEISEKSEIFDDQFSVERPDGSNFTLKIRSTKLEDSAMYFCASKVEMNTGELFFGEGSRLTVL.

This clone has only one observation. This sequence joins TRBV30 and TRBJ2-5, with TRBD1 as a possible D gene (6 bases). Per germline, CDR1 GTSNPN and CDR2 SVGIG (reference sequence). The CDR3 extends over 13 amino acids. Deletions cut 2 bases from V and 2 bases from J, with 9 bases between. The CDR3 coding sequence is TGTGCCTGGAGTACGGGGACACAAGAGACCCAGTACTTC. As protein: CAWSTGTQETQYF.

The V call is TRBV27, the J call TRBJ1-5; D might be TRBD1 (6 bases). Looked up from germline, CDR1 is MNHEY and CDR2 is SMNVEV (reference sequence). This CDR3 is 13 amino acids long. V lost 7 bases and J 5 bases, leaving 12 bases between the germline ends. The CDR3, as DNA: TGTGCCAGCACGAAAAACAGGGATCAGCCCCAGCATTTT. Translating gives CASTKNRDQPQHF.

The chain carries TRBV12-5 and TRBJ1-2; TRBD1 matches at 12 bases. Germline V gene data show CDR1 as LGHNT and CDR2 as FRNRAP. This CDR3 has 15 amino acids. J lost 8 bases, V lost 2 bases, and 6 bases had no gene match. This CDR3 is CASGLMGQGAGGYTF. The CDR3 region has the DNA TGTGCTAGTGGTTTGATGGGACAGGGGGCTGGAGGCTACACCTTC.

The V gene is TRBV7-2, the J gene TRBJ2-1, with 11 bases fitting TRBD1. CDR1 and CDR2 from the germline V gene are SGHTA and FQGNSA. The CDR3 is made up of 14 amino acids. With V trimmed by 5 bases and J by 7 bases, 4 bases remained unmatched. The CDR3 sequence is CASSLGTGGNEQFF. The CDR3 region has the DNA TGTGCCAGCAGCCTTGGGACAGGGGGGAATGAGCAGTTCTTC. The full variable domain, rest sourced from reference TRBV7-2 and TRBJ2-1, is GAGVSQSPSNKVTEKGKDVELRCDPISGHTALYWYRQSLGQGLEFLIYFQGNSAPDKSGLPSDRFSAERTGGSVSTLTIQRTQQEDSAVYLCASSLGTGGNEQFFGPGTRLTVL.

DNA for the CDR3: TGCGCCAGCAGAGTATTCAGAGGTTCCAAGAACACTGAAGCTTTCTTT. Its protein is CASRVFRGSKNTEAFF. V usage is TRBV10-1 and J usage is TRBJ1-1; D gene ambiguous. The germline V gene has CDR1 WNHNN and CDR2 SYGVQD (reference sequence). The V end was cut by 6 bases, the J end by 1 base, with 18 bases between. The CDR3 contains 16 residues.

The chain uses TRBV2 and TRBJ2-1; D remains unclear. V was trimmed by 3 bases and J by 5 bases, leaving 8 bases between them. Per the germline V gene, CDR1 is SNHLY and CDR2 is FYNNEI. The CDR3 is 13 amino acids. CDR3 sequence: CASSEEHHNEQFF. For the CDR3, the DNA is TGTGCCAGCAGTGAGGAGCACCACAATGAGCAGTTCTTC.

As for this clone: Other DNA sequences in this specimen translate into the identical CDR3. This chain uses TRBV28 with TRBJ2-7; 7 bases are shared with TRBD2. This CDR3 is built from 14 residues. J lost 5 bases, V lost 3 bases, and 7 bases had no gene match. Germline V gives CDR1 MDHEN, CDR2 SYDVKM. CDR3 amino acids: CASSFSGRKNEQYF. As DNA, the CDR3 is TGTGCCAGCAGTTTTAGCGGGCGGAAGAACGAGCAGTACTTC.

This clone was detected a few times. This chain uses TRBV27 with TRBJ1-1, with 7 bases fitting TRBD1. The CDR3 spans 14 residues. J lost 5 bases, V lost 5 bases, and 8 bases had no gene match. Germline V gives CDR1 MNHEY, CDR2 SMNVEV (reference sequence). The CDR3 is CASSARGARTEAFF. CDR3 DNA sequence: TGTGCCAGCAGTGCCAGGGGGGCCAGGACTGAAGCTTTCTTT.

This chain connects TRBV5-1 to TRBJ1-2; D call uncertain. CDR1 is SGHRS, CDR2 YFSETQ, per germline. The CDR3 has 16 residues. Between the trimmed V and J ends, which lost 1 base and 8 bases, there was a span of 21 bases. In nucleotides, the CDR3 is TGCGCCAGCAGCTTGTGGTTGAGTTCCACTCCCGGAGGCTACACCTTC. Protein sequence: CASSLWLSSTPGGYTF. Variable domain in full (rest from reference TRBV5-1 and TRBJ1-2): KAGVTQTPRYLIKTRGQQVTLSCSPISGHRSVSWYQQTPGQGLQFLFEYFSETQRNKGNFPGRFSGRQFSNSRSEMNVSTLELGDSALYLCASSLWLSSTPGGYTFGSGTRLTVV.

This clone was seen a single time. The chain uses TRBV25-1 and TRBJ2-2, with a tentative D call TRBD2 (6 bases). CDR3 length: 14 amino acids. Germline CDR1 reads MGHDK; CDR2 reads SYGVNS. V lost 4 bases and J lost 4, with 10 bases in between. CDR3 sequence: CASSGLDPTGELFF. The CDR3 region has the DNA TGTGCCAGCAGTGGACTAGACCCCACCGGGGAGCTGTTTTTT.

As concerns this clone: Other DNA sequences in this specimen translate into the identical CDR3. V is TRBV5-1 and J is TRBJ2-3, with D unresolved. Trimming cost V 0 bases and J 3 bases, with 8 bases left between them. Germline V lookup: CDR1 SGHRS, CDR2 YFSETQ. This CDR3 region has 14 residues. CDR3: CASSLGGETDTQYF. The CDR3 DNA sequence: TGCGCCAGCAGCTTGGGTGGGGAAACAGATACGCAGTATTTT.

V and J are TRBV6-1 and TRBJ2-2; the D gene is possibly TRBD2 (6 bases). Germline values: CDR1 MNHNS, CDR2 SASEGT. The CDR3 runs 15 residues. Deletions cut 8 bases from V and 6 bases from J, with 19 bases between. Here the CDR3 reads CASLLGLAFPGELFF. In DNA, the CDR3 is TGTGCCAGCCTACTAGGGCTAGCGTTTCCCGGGGAGCTGTTTTTT.

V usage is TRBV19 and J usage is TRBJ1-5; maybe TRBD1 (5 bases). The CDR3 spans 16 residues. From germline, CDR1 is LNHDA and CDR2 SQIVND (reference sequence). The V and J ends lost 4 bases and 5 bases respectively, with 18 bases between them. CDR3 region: CASSTQVGDHHQPQHF. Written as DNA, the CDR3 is TGTGCCAGTAGTACCCAGGTTGGGGACCACCATCAGCCCCAGCATTTT.

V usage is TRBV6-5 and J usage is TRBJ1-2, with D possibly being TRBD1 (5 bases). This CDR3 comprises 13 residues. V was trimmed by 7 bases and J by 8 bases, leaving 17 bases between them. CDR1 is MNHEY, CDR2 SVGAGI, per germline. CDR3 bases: TGTGCCAGCACCACCCGCCAGGGCGGGGGCTACACCTTC. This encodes CASTTRQGGGYTF.

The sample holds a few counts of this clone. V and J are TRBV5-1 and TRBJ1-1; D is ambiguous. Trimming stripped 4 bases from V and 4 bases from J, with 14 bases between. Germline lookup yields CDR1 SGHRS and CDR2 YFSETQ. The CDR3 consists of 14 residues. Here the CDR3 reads CASSPNEVGTEAFF. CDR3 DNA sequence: TGCGCCAGCAGCCCCAATGAGGTGGGCACTGAAGCTTTCTTT.

CDR3 DNA: TGTGCCAGCAGTGAAGGGGCAGGGGTACAGGAGACCCAGTACTTC. It is translated as CASSEGAGVQETQYF. V and J are TRBV6-1 and TRBJ2-5, with a weak D call TRBD1 (6 bases). The CDR3 has 15 residues. V lost 1 base and J lost 5, with 14 bases in between. Germline assignment: CDR1 MNHNS and CDR2 SASEGT.